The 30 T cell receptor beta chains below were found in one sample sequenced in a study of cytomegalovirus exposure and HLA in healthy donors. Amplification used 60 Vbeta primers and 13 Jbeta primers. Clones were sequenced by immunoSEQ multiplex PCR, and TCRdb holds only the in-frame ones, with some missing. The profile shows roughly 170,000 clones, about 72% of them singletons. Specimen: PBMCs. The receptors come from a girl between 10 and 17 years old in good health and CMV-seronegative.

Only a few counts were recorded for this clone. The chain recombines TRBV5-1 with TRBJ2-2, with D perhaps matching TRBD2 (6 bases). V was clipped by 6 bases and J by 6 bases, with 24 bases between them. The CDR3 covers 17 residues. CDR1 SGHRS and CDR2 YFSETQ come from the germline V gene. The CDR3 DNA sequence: TGCGCCAGCACGTCACCTGGTTTGGGGGGAGTCGCCGGGGAGCTGTTTTTT. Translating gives CASTSPGLGGVAGELFF.

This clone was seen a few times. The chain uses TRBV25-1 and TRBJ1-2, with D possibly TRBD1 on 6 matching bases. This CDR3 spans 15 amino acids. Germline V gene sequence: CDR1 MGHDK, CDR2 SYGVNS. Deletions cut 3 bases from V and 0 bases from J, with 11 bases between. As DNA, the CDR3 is TGTGCCAGCAGTGAGACGACAGGCACTAACTATGGCTACACCTTC. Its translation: CASSETTGTNYGYTF.

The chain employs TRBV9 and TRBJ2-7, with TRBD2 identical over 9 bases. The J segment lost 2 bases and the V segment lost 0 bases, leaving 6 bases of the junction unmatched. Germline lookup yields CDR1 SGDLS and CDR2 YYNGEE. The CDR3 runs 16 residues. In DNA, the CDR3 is TGTGCCAGCAGCGTAGAGTCGACTAGCGGCACCTACGAGCAGTACTTC. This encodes CASSVESTSGTYEQYF.

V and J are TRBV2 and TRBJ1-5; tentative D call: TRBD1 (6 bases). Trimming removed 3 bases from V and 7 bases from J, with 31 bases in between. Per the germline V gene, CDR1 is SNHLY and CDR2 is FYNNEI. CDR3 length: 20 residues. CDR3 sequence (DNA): TGTGCCAGCAGTGATCTCCTTAGCTCTCCACAGGGAAAAAGATTACAGCCCCAGCATTTT. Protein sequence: CASSDLLSSPQGKRLQPQHF.

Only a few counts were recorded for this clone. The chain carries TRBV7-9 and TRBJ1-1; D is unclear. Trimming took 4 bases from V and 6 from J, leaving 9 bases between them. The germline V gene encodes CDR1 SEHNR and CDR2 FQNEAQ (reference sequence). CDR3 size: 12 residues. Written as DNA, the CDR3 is TGTGCCAGCAGCTCCCGCCCGGCTGAAGCTTTCTTT. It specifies CASSSRPAEAFF. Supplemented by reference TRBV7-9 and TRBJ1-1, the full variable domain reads DTGVSQNPRHKITKRGQNVTFRCDPISEHNRLYWYRQTLGQGPEFLTYFQNEAQLEKSRLLSDRFSAERPKGSFSTLEIQRTEQGDSAMYLCASSSRPAEAFFGQGTRLTVV.

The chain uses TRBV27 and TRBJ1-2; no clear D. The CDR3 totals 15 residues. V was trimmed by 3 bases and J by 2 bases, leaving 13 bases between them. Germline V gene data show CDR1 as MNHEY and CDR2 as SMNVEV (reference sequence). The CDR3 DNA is TGTGCCAGCAGTTTCTCGTTTTCAGGAAACTATGGCTACACCTTC. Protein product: CASSFSFSGNYGYTF.

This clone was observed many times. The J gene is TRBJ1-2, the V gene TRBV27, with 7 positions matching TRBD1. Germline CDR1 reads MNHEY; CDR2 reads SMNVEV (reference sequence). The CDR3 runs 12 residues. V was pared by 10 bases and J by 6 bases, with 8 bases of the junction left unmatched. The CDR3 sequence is CATKTGNNGYTF. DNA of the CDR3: TGTGCCACCAAGACAGGGAACAATGGCTACACCTTC.

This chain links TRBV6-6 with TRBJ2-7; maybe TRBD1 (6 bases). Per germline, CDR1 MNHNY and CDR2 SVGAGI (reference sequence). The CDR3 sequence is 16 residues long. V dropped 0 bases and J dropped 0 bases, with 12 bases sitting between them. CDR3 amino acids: CASSYSWRGGSYEQYF. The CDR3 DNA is TGTGCCAGCAGTTACTCTTGGAGAGGGGGCTCCTACGAGCAGTACTTC.

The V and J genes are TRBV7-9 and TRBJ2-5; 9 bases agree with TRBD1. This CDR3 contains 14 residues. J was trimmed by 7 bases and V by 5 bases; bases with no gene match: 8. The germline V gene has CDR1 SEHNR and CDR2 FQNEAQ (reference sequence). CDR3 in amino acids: CASSAPGQGMTQYF. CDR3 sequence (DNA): TGTGCCAGCAGCGCTCCGGGACAGGGAATGACCCAGTACTTC.

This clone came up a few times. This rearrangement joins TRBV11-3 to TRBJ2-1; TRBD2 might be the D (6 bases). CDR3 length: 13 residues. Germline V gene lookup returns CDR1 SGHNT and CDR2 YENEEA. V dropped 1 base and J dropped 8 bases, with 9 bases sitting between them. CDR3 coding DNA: TGTGCCAGCAGCTTAGGACGGAGGGATGAGCAGTTCTTC. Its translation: CASSLGRRDEQFF.

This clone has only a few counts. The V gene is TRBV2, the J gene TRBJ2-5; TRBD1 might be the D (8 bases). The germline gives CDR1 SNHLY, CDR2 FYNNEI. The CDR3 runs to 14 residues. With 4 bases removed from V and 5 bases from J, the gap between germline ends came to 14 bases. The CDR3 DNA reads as TGTGCCAGCAGTGGACAGGGGAGGGGGGAGACCCAGTACTTC. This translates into CASSGQGRGETQYF.

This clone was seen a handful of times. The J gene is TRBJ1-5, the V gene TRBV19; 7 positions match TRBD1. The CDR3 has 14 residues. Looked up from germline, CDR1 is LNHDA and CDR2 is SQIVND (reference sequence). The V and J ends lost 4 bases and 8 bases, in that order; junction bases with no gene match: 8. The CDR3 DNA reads TGTGCCAGTAGTAAGTACCAGGGGGTCGAGCCCCAGCATTTT. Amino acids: CASSKYQGVEPQHF. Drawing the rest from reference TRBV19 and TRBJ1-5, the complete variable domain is DGGITQSPKYLFRKEGQNVTLSCEQNLNHDAMYWYRQDPGQGLRLIYYSQIVNDFQKGDIAEGYSVSREKKESFPLTVTSAQKNPTAFYLCASSKYQGVEPQHFGDGTRLSIL.

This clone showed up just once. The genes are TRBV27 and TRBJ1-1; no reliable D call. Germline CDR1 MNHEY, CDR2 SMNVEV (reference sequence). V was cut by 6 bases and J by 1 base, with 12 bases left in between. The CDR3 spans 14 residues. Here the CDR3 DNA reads TGTGCCAGCAGCCCCCAAGCAACGAACACTGAAGCTTTCTTT. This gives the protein CASSPQATNTEAFF.

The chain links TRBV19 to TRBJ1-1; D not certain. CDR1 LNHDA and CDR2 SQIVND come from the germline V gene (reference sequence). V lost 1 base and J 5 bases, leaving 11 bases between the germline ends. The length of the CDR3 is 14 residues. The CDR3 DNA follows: TGTGCCAGTAGTATAGGTGAGGGTTTGACTGAAGCTTTCTTT. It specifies CASSIGEGLTEAFF.

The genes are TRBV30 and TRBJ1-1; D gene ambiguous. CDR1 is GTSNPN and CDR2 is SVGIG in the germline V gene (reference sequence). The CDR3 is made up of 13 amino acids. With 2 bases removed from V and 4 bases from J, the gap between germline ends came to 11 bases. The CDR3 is CAWSSGSPTEAFF. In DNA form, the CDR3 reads TGTGCCTGGAGTTCCGGGTCCCCCACTGAAGCTTTCTTT.

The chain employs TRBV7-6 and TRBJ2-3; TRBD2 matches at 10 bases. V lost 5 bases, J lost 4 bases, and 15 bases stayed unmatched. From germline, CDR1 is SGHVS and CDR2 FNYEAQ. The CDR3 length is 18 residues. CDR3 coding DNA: TGTGCCAGCAGCCGTTCGGGGGGGGTAGCGGGAGGATCAGATACGCAGTATTTT. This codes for CASSRSGGVAGGSDTQYF.

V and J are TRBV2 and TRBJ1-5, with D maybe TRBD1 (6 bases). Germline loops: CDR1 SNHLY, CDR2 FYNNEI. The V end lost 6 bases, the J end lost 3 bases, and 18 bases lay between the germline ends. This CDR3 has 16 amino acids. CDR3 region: CASRARVGAHNQPQHF. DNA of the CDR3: TGTGCCAGCAGAGCGCGGGTGGGGGCGCACAATCAGCCCCAGCATTTT.

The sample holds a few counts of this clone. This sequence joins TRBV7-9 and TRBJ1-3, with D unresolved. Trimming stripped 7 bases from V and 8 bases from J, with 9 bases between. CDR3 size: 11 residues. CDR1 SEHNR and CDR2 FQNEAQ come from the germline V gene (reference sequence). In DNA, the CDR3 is TGTGCCAGCATCCCGGTGGACACCATATATTTT. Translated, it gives CASIPVDTIYF.

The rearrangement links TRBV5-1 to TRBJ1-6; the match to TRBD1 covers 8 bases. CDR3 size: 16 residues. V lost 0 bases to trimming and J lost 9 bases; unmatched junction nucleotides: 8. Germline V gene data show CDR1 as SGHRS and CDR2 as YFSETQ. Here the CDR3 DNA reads TGCGCCAGCAGCTTGGCCGGACAGGGTGTTCTTTCACCCCTCCACTTT. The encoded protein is CASSLAGQGVLSPLHF.

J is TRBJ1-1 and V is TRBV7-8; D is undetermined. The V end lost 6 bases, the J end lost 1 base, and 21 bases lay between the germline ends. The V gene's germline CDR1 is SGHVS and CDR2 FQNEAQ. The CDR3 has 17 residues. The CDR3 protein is CASRQPGEAEGNTEAFF. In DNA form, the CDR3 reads TGTGCCAGCAGGCAGCCGGGTGAGGCCGAGGGGAACACTGAAGCTTTCTTT.

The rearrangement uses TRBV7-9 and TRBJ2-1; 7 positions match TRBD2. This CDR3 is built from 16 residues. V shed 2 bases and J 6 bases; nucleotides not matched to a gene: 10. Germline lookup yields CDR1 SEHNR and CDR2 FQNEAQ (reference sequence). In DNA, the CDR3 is TGTGCCAGCAGCTTACCCGTGGAGCGGGGAGGCAATGAGCAGTTCTTC. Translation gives CASSLPVERGGNEQFF. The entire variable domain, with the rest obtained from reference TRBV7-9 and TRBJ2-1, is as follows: DTGVSQNPRHKITKRGQNVTFRCDPISEHNRLYWYRQTLGQGPEFLTYFQNEAQLEKSRLLSDRFSAERPKGSFSTLEIQRTEQGDSAMYLCASSLPVERGGNEQFFGPGTRLTVL.

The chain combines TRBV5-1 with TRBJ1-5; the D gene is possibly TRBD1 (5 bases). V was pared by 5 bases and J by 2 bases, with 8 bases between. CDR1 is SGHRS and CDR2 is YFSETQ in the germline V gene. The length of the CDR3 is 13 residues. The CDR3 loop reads CASSVGGNQPQHF. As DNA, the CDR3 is TGCGCCAGCAGTGTAGGGGGCAATCAGCCCCAGCATTTT.

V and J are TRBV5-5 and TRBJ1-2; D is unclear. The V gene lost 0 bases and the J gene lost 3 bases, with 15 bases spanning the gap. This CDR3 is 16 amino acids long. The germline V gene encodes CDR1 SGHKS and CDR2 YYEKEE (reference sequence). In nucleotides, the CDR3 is TGTGCCAGCAGCTTGGGAGTAATTAATGTGGACTATGGCTACACCTTC. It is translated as CASSLGVINVDYGYTF.

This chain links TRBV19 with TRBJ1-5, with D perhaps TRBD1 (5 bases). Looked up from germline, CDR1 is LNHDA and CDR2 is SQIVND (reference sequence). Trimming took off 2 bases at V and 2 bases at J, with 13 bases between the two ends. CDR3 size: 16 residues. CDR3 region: CASSIWEGAGNQPQHF. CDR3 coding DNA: TGTGCCAGTAGTATATGGGAAGGGGCGGGCAATCAGCCCCAGCATTTT. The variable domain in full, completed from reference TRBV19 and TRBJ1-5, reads DGGITQSPKYLFRKEGQNVTLSCEQNLNHDAMYWYRQDPGQGLRLIYYSQIVNDFQKGDIAEGYSVSREKKESFPLTVTSAQKNPTAFYLCASSIWEGAGNQPQHFGDGTRLSIL.

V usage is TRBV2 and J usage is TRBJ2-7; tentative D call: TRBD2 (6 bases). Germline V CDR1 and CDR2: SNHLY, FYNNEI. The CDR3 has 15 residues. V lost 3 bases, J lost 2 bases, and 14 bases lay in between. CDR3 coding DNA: TGTGCCAGCAGTGACACGGGGGATAGCGCCTACGAGCAGTACTTC. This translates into CASSDTGDSAYEQYF.

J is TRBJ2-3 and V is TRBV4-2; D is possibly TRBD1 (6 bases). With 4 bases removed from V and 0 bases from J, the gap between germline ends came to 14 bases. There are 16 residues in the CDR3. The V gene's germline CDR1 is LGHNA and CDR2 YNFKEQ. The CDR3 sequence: CASSPIQGTSTDTQYF. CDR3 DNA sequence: TGTGCCAGCAGCCCTATACAGGGTACCAGCACAGATACGCAGTATTTT.

As DNA, the CDR3 is TGTGCCAGCAGGACCGGGACAGGGGGACACTATGGCTACACCTTC. It yields the protein CASRTGTGGHYGYTF. The V gene is TRBV2, the J gene TRBJ1-2; 11 bases line up with TRBD1. CDR3 size: 15 residues. Germline assignment: CDR1 SNHLY and CDR2 FYNNEI. Trimming took 6 bases from V and 3 from J; bases not matched to a gene: 6.

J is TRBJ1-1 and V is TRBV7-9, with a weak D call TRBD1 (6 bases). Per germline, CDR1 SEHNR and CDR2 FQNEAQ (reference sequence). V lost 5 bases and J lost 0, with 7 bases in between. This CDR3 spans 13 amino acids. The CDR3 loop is CASSRQVNTEAFF. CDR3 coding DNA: TGTGCCAGCAGCCGACAGGTGAACACTGAAGCTTTCTTT.

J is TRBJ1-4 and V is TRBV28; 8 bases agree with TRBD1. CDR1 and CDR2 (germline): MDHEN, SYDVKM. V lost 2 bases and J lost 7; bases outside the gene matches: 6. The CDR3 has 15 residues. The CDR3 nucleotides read TGTGCCAGCAGTTTAGCGGGACAGGCTGCTGAAAAACTGTTTTTT. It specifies CASSLAGQAAEKLFF.

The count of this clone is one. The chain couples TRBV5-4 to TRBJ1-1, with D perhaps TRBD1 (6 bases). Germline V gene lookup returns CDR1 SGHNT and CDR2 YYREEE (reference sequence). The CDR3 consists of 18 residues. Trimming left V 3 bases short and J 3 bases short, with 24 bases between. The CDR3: CASSWGPIRDKDDTEAFF. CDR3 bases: TGTGCCAGCAGCTGGGGGCCAATCCGGGACAAGGACGACACTGAAGCTTTCTTT.